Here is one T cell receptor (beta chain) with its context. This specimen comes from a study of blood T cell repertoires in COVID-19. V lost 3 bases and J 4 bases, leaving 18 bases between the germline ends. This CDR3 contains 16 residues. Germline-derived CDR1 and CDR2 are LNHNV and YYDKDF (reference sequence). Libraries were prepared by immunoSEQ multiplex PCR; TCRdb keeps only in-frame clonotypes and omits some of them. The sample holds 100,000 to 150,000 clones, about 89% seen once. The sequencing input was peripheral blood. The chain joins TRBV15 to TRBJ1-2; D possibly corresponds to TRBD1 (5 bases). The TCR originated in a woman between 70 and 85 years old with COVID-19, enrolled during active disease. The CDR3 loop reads CATSSGLGPTRYGYTF. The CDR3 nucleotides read TGTGCCACCAGCAGTGGGTTGGGGCCTACTCGCTATGGCTACACCTTC.